This is a list of T cell receptor beta chains from one sample in a study of blood T cell repertoires in COVID-19. Sequencing used immunoSEQ multiplex PCR; TCRdb keeps in-frame clones, though not all of them. The sample yields tens of thousands of clones, 75% to 90% seen once. Sequenced: peripheral blood. The receptors derive from a man aged 55 to 69 with active COVID-19. CDR3s include the opening cysteine and the closing phenylalanine or tryptophan. Each record gives: J gene, clone size, D gene, V gene, CDR3 DNA, CDR3 protein. D genes are given only for firm matches. Rows give clone size only sometimes, using once, few, many, or a class for an expanded clone.

J gene: TRBJ1-2
clone size: NA
D gene: NA
V gene: TRBV28
CDR3 DNA: TGTGCCAGCAGTTTCCGGGGATATGGCTACACCTTC
CDR3 protein: CASSFRGYGYTF

J gene: TRBJ2-7
clone size: few
D gene: NA
V gene: TRBV6-5
CDR3 DNA: TGTGCCTCCTCCTATGGGGGCATGCCAAGTCGCGAGCAGTACTTC
CDR3 protein: CASSYGGMPSREQYF

J gene: TRBJ2-5
clone size: NA
D gene: NA
V gene: TRBV19
CDR3 DNA: TGTGCCAGTACCCCTTCCCGGGGGGAGACCCAGTACTTC
CDR3 protein: CASTPSRGETQYF

J gene: TRBJ2-4
clone size: NA
D gene: TRBD2
V gene: TRBV7-8
CDR3 DNA: TGTGCCAGCAGCTTAGGCACTAGCGGGAGTGGTAACATTCAGTACTTC
CDR3 protein: CASSLGTSGSGNIQYF

J gene: TRBJ2-7
clone size: NA
D gene: NA
V gene: TRBV29-1
CDR3 DNA: TGCAGCGTTTGCCAAACACTAGACTCCTACGAGCAGTACTTC
CDR3 protein: CSVCQTLDSYEQYF

J gene: TRBJ2-1
clone size: NA
D gene: TRBD2
V gene: TRBV27
CDR3 DNA: TGTGCCAGCAGTTTATCTGGCGGGAGCTCCTACAATGAGCAGTTCTTC
CDR3 protein: CASSLSGGSSYNEQFF

J gene: TRBJ1-5
clone size: NA
D gene: TRBD1
V gene: TRBV28
CDR3 DNA: TGTGCCAGCAGTGCAGGGGGTGTCAATCAGCCCCAGCATTTT
CDR3 protein: CASSAGGVNQPQHF

J gene: TRBJ2-7
clone size: NA
D gene: NA
V gene: TRBV4-3
CDR3 DNA: TGCGCCAGCAGCCAAGAGTATGGCCCTGGCCAGTTATCCCGTGGCGAGCAGTACTTC
CDR3 protein: CASSQEYGPGQLSRGEQYF

J gene: TRBJ2-1
clone size: NA
D gene: NA
V gene: TRBV7-3
CDR3 DNA: TGTGCCAGCAGCTCGGACTTGCACGGTGAGCAGTTCTTC
CDR3 protein: CASSSDLHGEQFF

J gene: TRBJ2-5
clone size: NA
D gene: TRBD1
V gene: TRBV2
CDR3 DNA: TGTGCCAGCAGCTACAGGGGAGAGACCCAGTACTTC
CDR3 protein: CASSYRGETQYF

J gene: TRBJ2-7
clone size: NA
D gene: TRBD2
V gene: TRBV14
CDR3 DNA: TGTGCCAGCAGCCAAGGGCTAGCGGCTACCTACGAGCAGTACTTC
CDR3 protein: CASSQGLAATYEQYF

J gene: TRBJ2-7
clone size: once
D gene: TRBD2
V gene: TRBV7-6
CDR3 DNA: TGTGCCAGCGGGGCCACGACTAGCGGGAGTTACGAGCAGTACTTC
CDR3 protein: CASGATTSGSYEQYF

J gene: TRBJ1-1
clone size: NA
D gene: TRBD1
V gene: TRBV3-1/TRBV3-2
CDR3 DNA: TGTGCCAGCAGCCGCTCATCTTACAGGGGTGAAGCTTTCTTT
CDR3 protein: CASSRSSYRGEAFF

J gene: TRBJ1-1
clone size: NA
D gene: TRBD1
V gene: TRBV30
CDR3 DNA: TGTGCCTGGTGCAAGACAGGGGCAAACACTGAAGCTTTCTTT
CDR3 protein: CAWCKTGANTEAFF

J gene: TRBJ2-5
clone size: NA
D gene: NA
V gene: TRBV19
CDR3 DNA: TGTGCCAGTAGTATAGCAGGTCAAGAGACCCAGTACTTC
CDR3 protein: CASSIAGQETQYF

J gene: TRBJ1-3
clone size: NA
D gene: NA
V gene: TRBV28
CDR3 DNA: TGTGCCAGCATGGGCAGAGGAAACACCATATATTTT
CDR3 protein: CASMGRGNTIYF

J gene: TRBJ2-2
clone size: NA
D gene: NA
V gene: TRBV11-3
CDR3 DNA: TGTGCCAGCAGCTTAGGGAGGTACGGGGAGCTGTTTTTT
CDR3 protein: CASSLGRYGELFF

J gene: TRBJ1-6
clone size: NA
D gene: TRBD1
V gene: TRBV2
CDR3 DNA: TGTGCCAGCAGTCTTACCGTTGACAGGGGGAATTCACCCCTCCACTTT
CDR3 protein: CASSLTVDRGNSPLHF

J gene: TRBJ1-6
clone size: NA
D gene: NA
V gene: TRBV27
CDR3 DNA: TGTGCCAGCAGCCCCAAGCCGAGCTCCTATAATTCACCCCTCCACTTT
CDR3 protein: CASSPKPSSYNSPLHF

J gene: TRBJ1-1
clone size: once
D gene: TRBD1
V gene: TRBV7-9
CDR3 DNA: TGTGCCAGCAGCTTTAGGACAGGCCCCCGAGGCACTGAAGCTTTCTTT
CDR3 protein: CASSFRTGPRGTEAFF

J gene: TRBJ1-4
clone size: NA
D gene: TRBD1
V gene: TRBV28
CDR3 DNA: TGTGCCAGCAGAATCGTGGGGACAGGGGTGGCTAATGAAAAACTGTTTTTT
CDR3 protein: CASRIVGTGVANEKLFF

J gene: TRBJ2-5
clone size: NA
D gene: TRBD2
V gene: TRBV7-2
CDR3 DNA: TGTGCCAGCAGTTTAACTAGCGGGGTCCAAGAGACCCAGTACTTC
CDR3 protein: CASSLTSGVQETQYF

J gene: TRBJ1-2
clone size: NA
D gene: TRBD1
V gene: TRBV5-5
CDR3 DNA: TGTGCCAGCAGCTTGAGGACAGGGTACTATGGCTACACCTTC
CDR3 protein: CASSLRTGYYGYTF

J gene: TRBJ1-2
clone size: NA
D gene: TRBD1
V gene: TRBV28
CDR3 DNA: TGTGCCAGCACTACACAGGGGCCGCAGGGCTACACCTTC
CDR3 protein: CASTTQGPQGYTF

J gene: TRBJ2-5
clone size: NA
D gene: TRBD1
V gene: TRBV19
CDR3 DNA: TGTGCCAGTTCCCCTAAAGGACAGGGACTTGGTGGGGTCCGAGAGACCCAGTACTTC
CDR3 protein: CASSPKGQGLGGVRETQYF

J gene: TRBJ1-5
clone size: NA
D gene: NA
V gene: TRBV2
CDR3 DNA: TGTGCCAGCAGTGGCATAGGTGCGGCGGGGCAGCCCCAGCATTTT
CDR3 protein: CASSGIGAAGQPQHF

J gene: TRBJ2-2
clone size: NA
D gene: TRBD2
V gene: TRBV28
CDR3 DNA: TGTGCCAGCAGCCGTAGCGGGGGTGCGAACACCGGGGAGCTGTTTTTT
CDR3 protein: CASSRSGGANTGELFF

J gene: TRBJ2-2
clone size: NA
D gene: NA
V gene: TRBV18
CDR3 DNA: TGTGCCAGCTCACCAGTCCAGGGCAGTAACACCGGGGAGCTGTTTTTT
CDR3 protein: CASSPVQGSNTGELFF

J gene: TRBJ2-3
clone size: NA
D gene: NA
V gene: TRBV19
CDR3 DNA: TGTGCCAGTAGTAAAACTAGCAGCCTTAGCACAGATACGCAGTATTTT
CDR3 protein: CASSKTSSLSTDTQYF

J gene: TRBJ2-3
clone size: NA
D gene: NA
V gene: TRBV5-1
CDR3 DNA: TGCGCCAGCAGCCAAGACGGGATTTGGAGCACAGATACGCAGTATTTT
CDR3 protein: CASSQDGIWSTDTQYF

J gene: TRBJ2-3
clone size: NA
D gene: NA
V gene: TRBV21-1
CDR3 DNA: TGTGCCAGCAGCAAGAACTTACTAGCGGGAGGGCGAGATACGCAGTATTTT
CDR3 protein: CASSKNLLAGGRDTQYF

J gene: TRBJ1-5
clone size: NA
D gene: NA
V gene: TRBV6-2/TRBV6-3
CDR3 DNA: TGTGCCAGCAGTTACCTAGGGGTTAGCAATCAGCCCCAGCATTTT
CDR3 protein: CASSYLGVSNQPQHF

J gene: TRBJ2-7
clone size: NA
D gene: TRBD1
V gene: TRBV19
CDR3 DNA: TGTGCCAGTAGTGGGACAGGGGGCGTAATCTACGAGCAGTACTTC
CDR3 protein: CASSGTGGVIYEQYF

J gene: TRBJ1-1
clone size: NA
D gene: NA
V gene: TRBV6-6
CDR3 DNA: TGTGCCAGCAGTCGGACACTTGAAGCTTTCTTT
CDR3 protein: CASSRTLEAFF

J gene: TRBJ2-3
clone size: NA
D gene: NA
V gene: TRBV7-8
CDR3 DNA: TGTGCCAGCAGCCTCGGGGGGCTAGCGCAGTATTTT
CDR3 protein: CASSLGGLAQYF

J gene: TRBJ2-7
clone size: NA
D gene: NA
V gene: TRBV5-1
CDR3 DNA: TGCGCCAGCAGCTTGGTGGTTGGGAGGATAGGCGAGCAGTACTTC
CDR3 protein: CASSLVVGRIGEQYF

J gene: TRBJ1-5
clone size: NA
D gene: TRBD1
V gene: TRBV18
CDR3 DNA: TGTGCCAGCTCACCAAGAGGACAGGGGGTTTTCAATCAGCCCCAGCATTTT
CDR3 protein: CASSPRGQGVFNQPQHF

J gene: TRBJ2-7
clone size: NA
D gene: TRBD1
V gene: TRBV6-5
CDR3 DNA: TGTGCCAGCAGTTACTCGGCAGGGGGCTACGAGCAGTACTTC
CDR3 protein: CASSYSAGGYEQYF

J gene: TRBJ2-1
clone size: once
D gene: TRBD2
V gene: TRBV28
CDR3 DNA: TGTGCCAGCAGTTTCCGACTAGCGGGAGGGCCAGGGGAGCAGTTCTTC
CDR3 protein: CASSFRLAGGPGEQFF

J gene: TRBJ2-1
clone size: NA
D gene: TRBD1
V gene: TRBV6-4
CDR3 DNA: TGTGCCAGCAGTGATATATACAGGGGCAACCACAATGAGCAGTTCTTC
CDR3 protein: CASSDIYRGNHNEQFF

J gene: TRBJ2-5
clone size: NA
D gene: TRBD2
V gene: TRBV13
CDR3 DNA: TGTGCCAGCAGCTCCACCCCAGGACTAGCAGTGAGCGAAGAGACCCAGTACTTC
CDR3 protein: CASSSTPGLAVSEETQYF

J gene: TRBJ1-2
clone size: NA
D gene: NA
V gene: TRBV18
CDR3 DNA: TGTGCCAGCTCACCATCGGCCGGGACAAGATATGGCTACACCTTC
CDR3 protein: CASSPSAGTRYGYTF

J gene: TRBJ2-3
clone size: once
D gene: NA
V gene: TRBV11-3
CDR3 DNA: TGTGCCAGCAGCCTGCAGGGGACAGATACGCAGTATTTT
CDR3 protein: CASSLQGTDTQYF

J gene: TRBJ2-1
clone size: NA
D gene: TRBD2
V gene: TRBV15
CDR3 DNA: TGTGCCACCAGCTCAGAAGCTAGCGGGAGTGTAAATGAGCAGTTCTTC
CDR3 protein: CATSSEASGSVNEQFF

J gene: TRBJ2-3
clone size: NA
D gene: TRBD2
V gene: TRBV2
CDR3 DNA: TGTGCCAGCAGGACCGATAGACTAGCGGGCACAGATACGCAGTATTTT
CDR3 protein: CASRTDRLAGTDTQYF

J gene: TRBJ1-1
clone size: once
D gene: TRBD1
V gene: TRBV6-5
CDR3 DNA: TGTGCCAGCAGCCGACAGGGGGGGGGCACTGAAGCTTTCTTT
CDR3 protein: CASSRQGGGTEAFF

J gene: TRBJ2-1
clone size: NA
D gene: TRBD1
V gene: TRBV18
CDR3 DNA: TGTGCCAGCTCACCACCCAGGGGGCCATTGAACAATGAGCAGTTCTTC
CDR3 protein: CASSPPRGPLNNEQFF

J gene: TRBJ2-7
clone size: once
D gene: NA
V gene: TRBV12-3/TRBV12-4
CDR3 DNA: TGTGCCAGCAGGAGGTCATCCCGCTACGAGCAGTACTTC
CDR3 protein: CASRRSSRYEQYF

J gene: TRBJ2-1
clone size: NA
D gene: NA
V gene: TRBV9
CDR3 DNA: TGTGCCAGCAGCGTAGGGCTAGCCGACTCCTACAATGAGCAGTTCTTC
CDR3 protein: CASSVGLADSYNEQFF

J gene: TRBJ2-2
clone size: NA
D gene: TRBD2
V gene: TRBV2
CDR3 DNA: TGTGCCAGTACTAGCGACACCGGGGAGCTGTTTTTT
CDR3 protein: CASTSDTGELFF

J gene: TRBJ2-7
clone size: NA
D gene: TRBD2
V gene: TRBV10-3
CDR3 DNA: TGTGCCATCAGTGAGTCGGATAGCGGGAGTTCCTACGAGCAGTACTTC
CDR3 protein: CAISESDSGSSYEQYF

J gene: TRBJ1-1
clone size: NA
D gene: NA
V gene: TRBV6-5
CDR3 DNA: TGTGCCAGTTCCCCTACCCGGTACTCTGAAGCTTTCTTT
CDR3 protein: CASSPTRYSEAFF

J gene: TRBJ1-3
clone size: NA
D gene: NA
V gene: TRBV18
CDR3 DNA: TGTGCCAGCTCACCACAGCCCTACAGCAGCTCTGGAAACACCATATATTTT
CDR3 protein: CASSPQPYSSSGNTIYF

J gene: TRBJ2-5
clone size: few
D gene: TRBD1
V gene: TRBV11-3
CDR3 DNA: TGTGCCAGCAGCTCTCGACAGGGAGTAGGGACCCAGTACTTC
CDR3 protein: CASSSRQGVGTQYF

J gene: TRBJ2-7
clone size: NA
D gene: NA
V gene: TRBV9
CDR3 DNA: TGTGCCAGCAGCGTCAAGGACAGGGTCAACAGGGCGGGAGACTTCCACGAGCAGTACTTC
CDR3 protein: CASSVKDRVNRAGDFHEQYF

J gene: TRBJ1-1
clone size: NA
D gene: TRBD1
V gene: TRBV7-9
CDR3 DNA: TGTGCCAGCAGCCGTGGACAGGATGAAGCTTTCTTT
CDR3 protein: CASSRGQDEAFF

J gene: TRBJ1-5
clone size: NA
D gene: TRBD1
V gene: TRBV27
CDR3 DNA: TGTGCCAGCCGGGGACAGCCGCGGGGCCAGCCCCAGCATTTT
CDR3 protein: CASRGQPRGQPQHF

J gene: TRBJ1-2
clone size: NA
D gene: NA
V gene: TRBV6-4
CDR3 DNA: TGTGCCAGCAGTGAAGCGCGGGGAGGCTACACCTTC
CDR3 protein: CASSEARGGYTF

J gene: TRBJ2-5
clone size: NA
D gene: NA
V gene: TRBV3-1/TRBV3-2
CDR3 DNA: TGTGCCAGCAGCCGAGGACTGGAACAAGAGACCCAGTACTTC
CDR3 protein: CASSRGLEQETQYF